The 24 T cell receptor beta chains below were found in one sample sequenced in a study of early T cells in non-severe SARS-CoV-2 infection. TCRdb re-derived calls from the 5' RACE reads in MiXCR, one entry per CDR3 protein. This table has about 50,000 distinct CDR3 sequences, roughly 10% appearing once. The input for sequencing was whole blood, taken at baseline. The origin of the receptors is an adult who was a healthcare worker with PCR-confirmed SARS-CoV-2 infection or an uninfected control (not recorded which).

This chain connects TRBV7-2 to TRBJ2-7, with 7 bases lining up with TRBD1. The CDR3 extends over 14 amino acids. V dropped 5 bases and J dropped 4; count of bases not matched to a gene: 8. Germline-derived CDR1 and CDR2 are SGHTA and FQGNSA. The CDR3 reads CASSATTGVYEQYF. DNA of the CDR3: TGTGCCAGCAGCGCCACCACAGGGGTATACGAGCAGTACTTC.

This clonotype has at least ten counts. This chain uses TRBV28 with TRBJ2-2; 10 nucleotides line up with TRBD2. This CDR3 is built from 16 residues. CDR1 MDHEN and CDR2 SYDVKM come from the germline V gene. V shed 3 bases, J shed 6 bases, and the junction held 7 bases outside the gene matches. The CDR3: CASSFVLAGVPGELFF. The CDR3 coding sequence is TGTGCCAGCAGTTTCGTGCTAGCGGGAGTCCCCGGGGAGCTGTTTTTT. Full variable domain (remainder filled in from reference TRBV28 and TRBJ2-2): DVKVTQSSRYLVKRTGEKVFLECVQDMDHENMFWYRQDPGLGLRLIYFSYDVKMKEKGDIPEGYSVSREKKERFSLILESASTNQTSMYLCASSFVLAGVPGELFFGEGSRLTVL.

This rearrangement joins TRBV20-1 to TRBJ2-7, with TRBD1 identical over 9 bases. J lost 5 bases, V lost 3 bases, and 8 bases had no gene match. Germline loops: CDR1 DFQATT, CDR2 SNEGSKA (reference sequence). The CDR3 runs 14 residues. Written as DNA, the CDR3 is TGCAGTGCTAGTCGGACAGGGGATATCCACGAGCAGTACTTC. It translates to CSASRTGDIHEQYF.

This clonotype was detected ten times or more. The chain uses TRBV29-1 and TRBJ2-3; 8 nucleotides agree with TRBD1. The V segment lost 4 bases and the J segment 8 bases; nucleotides outside the gene matches: 11. CDR3 length: 14 residues. Germline-derived CDR1 and CDR2 are SQVTM and ANQGSEA. The CDR3 sequence is CSVALASGGGTQYF. CDR3 sequence (DNA): TGCAGCGTTGCACTAGCTTCAGGGGGCGGTACGCAGTATTTT.

This chain links TRBV29-1 with TRBJ2-3; D is undetermined. Germline CDR1 is SQVTM and CDR2 is ANQGSEA. The V and J ends lost 8 bases and 1 base respectively, with 16 bases between them. The CDR3 is made up of 14 amino acids. The DNA of the CDR3 is TGCAGCACCCTCCGAATCCGGGGCACAGATACGCAGTATTTT. Amino acid sequence: CSTLRIRGTDTQYF.

The genes are TRBV28 and TRBJ2-7, with TRBD2 identical over 8 bases. The CDR3 spans 14 residues. Germline lookup yields CDR1 MDHEN and CDR2 SYDVKM. The trim removed 5 bases at V and 4 bases at J, leaving 7 bases unmatched. The CDR3 DNA follows: TGTGCCAGCAGTCTGAGCGGGAGTTTGTACGAGCAGTACTTC. Protein: CASSLSGSLYEQYF.

A few counts support this clonotype. The rearrangement joins TRBV19 to TRBJ2-7; 9 bases agree with TRBD2. In germline, CDR1 is LNHDA, CDR2 SQIVND (reference sequence). V gave up 3 bases and J gave up 6 bases; unmatched junction bases: 3. CDR3 length: 13 residues. CDR3 nucleotides: TGTGCCAGTAGTATGTCTAGCGGGACCGAGCAGTACTTC. It is translated as CASSMSSGTEQYF.

This clonotype was recorded at least ten times. CDR3 sequence (DNA): TGTGCCAGCAGTGTAAATACCTACAATGAGCAGTTCTTC. It specifies CASSVNTYNEQFF. The genes are TRBV2 and TRBJ2-1; D gene uncertain. The CDR3 has 13 residues. V shed 4 bases and J shed 2 bases, with 6 bases lying between them. Germline assignment: CDR1 SNHLY and CDR2 FYNNEI.

This chain links TRBV5-1 with TRBJ1-6; 8 bases agree with TRBD1. V shed 4 bases, J shed 1 base, and the junction held 1 base outside the gene matches. Per germline, CDR1 SGHRS and CDR2 YFSETQ. CDR3 length equals 15 residues. The chain's CDR3 is CASSGQGSYNSPLHF. The CDR3 DNA reads as TGCGCCAGCAGCGGACAGGGATCCTATAATTCACCCCTCCACTTT.

This clonotype has more than one count but fewer than ten. This rearrangement joins TRBV21-1 to TRBJ2-4. TRBV21-1 is given as a pseudogene. This CDR3 is 15 amino acids long. The CDR3 protein is CASSKERASKNIQYF. CDR3 DNA: TGTGCCAGCAGCAAAGAAAGGGCTAGCAAAAACATTCAGTACTTC.

This clonotype was recorded at least ten times. Its ends do not fully match the called genes, so a read error is possible. The rearrangement uses TRBV19 and TRBJ1-4; no reliable D call. There are 13 residues in the CDR3. The V gene's germline CDR1 is LNHDA and CDR2 SQIVND (reference sequence). This chain's CDR3 is CASSIVANEELFF. The CDR3 nucleotides are TGTGCCAGTAGTATCGTGGCCAATGAAGAACTGTTTTTT. Based on the CDR3 plus reference TRBV19 and TRBJ1-4, the full variable domain is DGGITQSPKYLFRKEGQNVTLSCEQNLNHDAMYWYRQDPGQGLRLIYYSQIVNDFQKGDIAEGYSVSREKKESFPLTVTSAQKNPTAFYLCASSIVANEELFFGSGTQLSVL.

This clonotype was seen repeatedly, ten times or more. The CDR3 DNA reads TGTGCCAGCAGTCCCCTAGCGGGGAGACGTTACAATGAGCAGTTCTTC. This sequence encodes CASSPLAGRRYNEQFF. The chain carries TRBV6-2 or TRBV6-3 and TRBJ2-1; 9 nucleotides agree with TRBD2. This CDR3 has 16 amino acids. The V and J ends lost 5 bases and 4 bases, in that order; junction bases with no gene match: 9. Germline V lookup: CDR1 MNHEY, CDR2 SVGEGT.

This clonotype was counted at least ten times. The chain carries TRBV7-2 and TRBJ2-2; D gene uncertain. Trimming left V 7 bases short and J 3 bases short, with 15 bases between. The CDR3 runs 15 residues. The germline gives CDR1 SGHTA, CDR2 FQGNSA. The CDR3 DNA reads as TGTGCCAGCACTAACCGAGAAGTGGACACCGGGGAGCTGTTTTTT. Residues: CASTNREVDTGELFF.

V and J are TRBV6-2 or TRBV6-3 and TRBJ2-7; D not certain. Germline V gene data show CDR1 as MNHEY and CDR2 as SVGEGT. The CDR3 extends over 15 amino acids. V lost 2 bases and J lost 1, with 12 bases in between. The CDR3 DNA is TGTGCCAGCAGTTACATGGCTGACGCATCCTACGAGCAGTACTTC. Amino acids: CASSYMADASYEQYF.

This clonotype was counted at least ten times. The V call is TRBV28, the J call TRBJ2-6, with D uncertain. This CDR3 spans 16 amino acids. Looked up from germline, CDR1 is MDHEN and CDR2 is SYDVKM. V lost 5 bases and J 0 bases, leaving 11 bases between the germline ends. The CDR3 reads CASSRRTPSGANVLTF. Here the CDR3 DNA reads TGTGCCAGCAGTCGTAGAACACCCTCTGGGGCCAACGTCCTGACTTTC.

This clonotype was seen more than once but under ten times. The genes are TRBV11-2 and TRBJ2-1, with 9 bases matching TRBD2. V shed 5 bases and J 1 base; nucleotides not matched to a gene: 6. The CDR3 is 16 amino acids. Germline V CDR1 and CDR2: SGHAT, FQNNGV. CDR3 sequence reads: CASSPLAGVSYNEQFF. The CDR3 nucleotides are TGTGCCAGCAGCCCCTTAGCGGGAGTTTCCTACAATGAGCAGTTCTTC.

This clonotype occurred a few times. The V and J genes are TRBV7-3 and TRBJ2-5; a possible D gene is TRBD1 (6 bases). Trimming removed 5 bases at V and 5 bases at J, with 12 bases between. Per germline, CDR1 SGHTA and CDR2 FQGTGA. The CDR3 totals 13 residues. In DNA form, the CDR3 reads TGTGCCAGCAGCCCCCACAGGGACGAGACCCAGTACTTC. Translated, it gives CASSPHRDETQYF. The whole variable domain, remainder taken from reference TRBV7-3 and TRBJ2-5, is GAGVSQTPSNKVTEKGKYVELRCDPISGHTALYWYRQSLGQGPEFLIYFQGTGAADDSGLPNDRFFAVRPEGSVSTLKIQRTERGDSAVYLCASSPHRDETQYFGPGTRLLVL.

This clonotype was detected a few times. The chain links TRBV5-1 to TRBJ1-5, with D perhaps matching TRBD1 (5 bases). Trimming removed 5 bases at V and 4 bases at J, with 19 bases between. This CDR3 region has 16 residues. CDR1 and CDR2 from the germline V gene are SGHRS and YFSETQ. CDR3 DNA sequence: TGCGCCAGCAGTAAAAGGGGTTTGGGCGGGAATCAGCCCCAGCATTTT. Its translation: CASSKRGLGGNQPQHF.

V gene TRBV10-3 combines with J gene TRBJ2-3, with TRBD2 as a possible D gene (6 bases). CDR3 length: 14 residues. Trimming shortened V by 6 bases and J by 6 bases, and 16 bases separated the two germline ends. Germline loops: CDR1 ENHRY, CDR2 SYGVKD. The CDR3 loop is CAISIGGLTDTQYF. DNA for the CDR3: TGTGCCATCAGCATCGGGGGTTTGACGGATACGCAGTATTTT.

This clonotype came up a few times. The CDR3 protein is CASSPRQGDGYTF. In DNA form, the CDR3 reads TGTGCCAGCAGCCCCAGACAGGGAGATGGCTACACCTTC. The chain has TRBV7-2 and TRBJ1-2; 7 positions match TRBD1. This CDR3 has 13 amino acids. Per germline, CDR1 SGHTA and CDR2 FQGNSA. V shed 5 bases, J shed 6 bases, and the junction held 6 bases outside the gene matches.

This clonotype occurred many times. The gene calls are TRBV7-2 and TRBJ1-1; D gene unclear. V lost 0 bases to trimming and J lost 0 bases, with 8 bases between them. Germline values: CDR1 SGHTA, CDR2 FQGNSA. There are 15 residues in the CDR3. CDR3 DNA sequence: TGTGCCAGCAGCTTAGCGTCGGGATTGAACACTGAAGCTTTCTTT. Residues: CASSLASGLNTEAFF.

This clonotype appeared a few times. The chain employs TRBV29-1 and TRBJ1-2, with TRBD1 as a possible D gene (5 bases). The CDR3 length is 13 residues. The V gene's germline CDR1 is SQVTM and CDR2 ANQGSEA. The ends were cut back, 0 bases at V and 4 bases at J, with 9 bases in the middle. The CDR3 coding sequence is TGCAGCGTTGAAGACAGGGATATCTATGGCTACACCTTC. Translation: CSVEDRDIYGYTF.

The chain employs TRBV6-1 and TRBJ2-3; 7 bases line up with TRBD1. CDR3 length: 13 amino acids. J lost 4 bases, V lost 8 bases, and 6 bases had no gene match. Germline-derived CDR1 and CDR2 are MNHNS and SASEGT. In DNA form, the CDR3 reads TGTGCCAGCGCCGGACAGGTGCCAGATACGCAGTATTTT. This sequence encodes CASAGQVPDTQYF.

This clonotype is medium-sized. The rearrangement joins TRBV16 to TRBJ1-1, with D perhaps TRBD1 (5 bases). Trimming shortened V by 5 bases and J by 4 bases, and 14 bases separated the two germline ends. This CDR3 has 14 amino acids. Germline lookup yields CDR1 KGHSY and CDR2 FQNENV. The CDR3 is CASSDGGWGTEAFF. CDR3 DNA sequence: TGTGCCAGCAGCGATGGGGGTTGGGGCACTGAAGCTTTCTTT.